The clone carrying this T cell receptor beta chain was counted many times. Its antigen is not known. This sample was taken from a study of identical twins. General study findings and limits: Invariant populations such as MAIT and iNKT cells could partly muddle zero-insertion analyses. Models underestimated how often monozygotic twins shared out-of-frame TCR alpha.

V lost 0 bases and J lost 0, with 2 bases in between. The CDR3 sequence is 13 residues long. After template switching added a universal primer site, the resulting cDNA carried unique molecular identifiers. TCRdb ran MiXCR on the 5' RACE reads and lists one entry per CDR3 protein. The sample records 400,000 to 600,000 distinct CDR3 sequences, approximately 20% being singletons. These data were also filed under a second study, of yellow fever vaccine responses in identical twins. That paper notes: Twins' vaccine T cell responses were reported to seem partly convergent and partly personalized.

Sequenced material: CD4+ T cells sorted from blood. The chain combines TRBV12-3 or TRBV12-4 with TRBJ1-1; no definite D call. The clonotype comes from a woman younger than 35 in good health. The CDR3 spells CASSLAMNTEAFF. CDR3 coding DNA: TGTGCCAGCAGTTTAGCTATGAACACTGAAGCTTTCTTT.